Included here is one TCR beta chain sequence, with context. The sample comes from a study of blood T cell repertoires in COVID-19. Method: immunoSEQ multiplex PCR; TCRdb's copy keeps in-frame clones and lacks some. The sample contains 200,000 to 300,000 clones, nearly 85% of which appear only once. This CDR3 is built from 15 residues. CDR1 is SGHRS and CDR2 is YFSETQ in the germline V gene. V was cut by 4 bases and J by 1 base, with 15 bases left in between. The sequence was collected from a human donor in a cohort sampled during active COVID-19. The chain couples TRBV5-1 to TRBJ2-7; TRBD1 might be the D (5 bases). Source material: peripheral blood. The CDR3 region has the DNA TGCGCCAGCAGCCAGGGCCCGTTCGGGTCCTACGAGCAGTACTTC. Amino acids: CASSQGPFGSYEQYF. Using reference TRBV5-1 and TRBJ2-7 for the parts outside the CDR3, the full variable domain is KAGVTQTPRYLIKTRGQQVTLSCSPISGHRSVSWYQQTPGQGLQFLFEYFSETQRNKGNFPGRFSGRQFSNSRSEMNVSTLELGDSALYLCASSQGPFGSYEQYFGPGTRLTVT.